This is a list of T cell receptor beta chains from one sample in a study of blood T cell repertoires in COVID-19. The assay was immunoSEQ multiplex PCR, and TCRdb's table has in-frame clones only and misses some. The top ten clones hold 9.5% to 15% of a sample with fewer than 250,000 clones, 70% to 85% of them seen once. The sample comprised peripheral blood. The receptor set was obtained from a woman aged 50 to 60 with acute or convalescent COVID-19. Both conserved end residues are part of each CDR3. D genes are given only for firm matches. Clone size is stated in some rows and not others, as once, few, many or a class when expanded.

once	TRBV18	TRBD1	TRBJ1-2	CASSSTVPGGVYGYTF	TGTGCCAGCTCATCCACGGTCCCAGGGGGTGTCTATGGCTACACCTTC
-	TRBV7-2	TRBD2	TRBJ2-1	CASSWASGRANEQFF	TGTGCCAGCAGCTGGGCTAGCGGGAGAGCCAATGAGCAGTTCTTC
-	TRBV20-1	TRBD1	TRBJ1-2	CSASPPGTGGGYGYTF	TGCAGTGCTAGTCCCCCCGGGACAGGGGGCGGCTATGGCTACACCTTC
many	TRBV3-1/TRBV3-2	-	TRBJ1-2	CASSQESGAYGYTF	TGTGCCAGCAGCCAAGAGAGCGGGGCCTATGGCTACACCTTC
-	TRBV6-6	TRBD1	TRBJ2-7	CASSYSRDRGYEQYF	TGTGCCAGCAGTTACTCTAGGGACAGGGGCTACGAGCAGTACTTC
-	TRBV18	-	TRBJ1-6	CASSPPGAGNSPLHF	TGTGCCAGCTCACCACCGGGGGCCGGCAATTCACCCCTCCACTTT
-	TRBV9	TRBD1	TRBJ1-5	CASSGTGGNQPQHF	TGTGCCAGCAGCGGGACAGGAGGCAATCAGCCCCAGCATTTT
-	TRBV28	TRBD1	TRBJ2-7	CASSLATGATYEQYF	TGTGCCAGCAGTTTGGCGACAGGGGCCACCTACGAGCAGTACTTC
few	TRBV5-1	TRBD1	TRBJ2-7	CASSSGTGGFQQYF	TGCGCCAGCAGTTCCGGGACAGGGGGCTTCCAGCAGTACTTC
-	TRBV6-2/TRBV6-3	-	TRBJ2-5	CASSPTRGRETQYF	TGTGCCAGCAGCCCCACACGAGGGCGGGAGACCCAGTACTTC
few	TRBV6-5	-	TRBJ1-1	CASSYSRQGRKEAFF	TGTGCCAGCAGTTACTCTCGGCAGGGCAGGAAAGAAGCTTTCTTT
-	TRBV10-3	-	TRBJ1-5	CAISEWGGPQHF	TGTGCCATCAGTGAGTGGGGGGGGCCCCAGCATTTT
-	TRBV6-2/TRBV6-3	TRBD1	TRBJ1-5	CASSYARRDSYNQPQHF	TGTGCCAGCAGTTACGCGCGGAGGGACAGTTACAATCAGCCCCAGCATTTT
-	TRBV4-3	TRBD1	TRBJ1-2	CASSQDLGFRQGAFYGYTF	TGCGCCAGCAGCCAAGATCTGGGGTTCAGGCAGGGGGCTTTCTATGGCTACACCTTC
-	TRBV29-1	TRBD2	TRBJ2-1	CSVIPAGPRGNEQFF	TGCAGCGTAATTCCAGCGGGACCTCGGGGGAATGAGCAGTTCTTC
-	TRBV7-9	TRBD1	TRBJ1-2	CASSFSAGGGGYTF	TGTGCCAGCAGCTTTTCGGCAGGGGGAGGCGGCTACACCTTC
-	TRBV7-9	-	TRBJ2-7	CASSSRQGPYEQYF	TGTGCCAGCAGCTCTAGGCAGGGCCCCTACGAGCAGTACTTC
-	TRBV7-2	-	TRBJ1-5	CASSLERGGNQPQHF	TGTGCCAGCAGCTTGGAGCGGGGGGGAAATCAGCCCCAGCATTTT
-	TRBV9	-	TRBJ1-4	CASSVSGDVGEKLFF	TGTGCCAGCAGCGTATCGGGGGACGTGGGGGAAAAACTGTTTTTT
-	TRBV11-3	TRBD1	TRBJ2-7	CASSLGTGAPIEKYF	TGTGCCAGCAGCTTAGGGACAGGGGCCCCTATCGAGAAGTACTTC
-	TRBV7-2	-	TRBJ2-1	CASSLDPPTGFNLNEQFF	TGTGCCAGCAGCTTGGATCCTCCAACAGGGTTCAATTTGAATGAGCAGTTCTTC
many	TRBV20-1	-	TRBJ1-2	CSASLSNLYGYTF	TGCAGTGCTAGTTTGAGCAATCTCTATGGCTACACCTTC
-	TRBV19	-	TRBJ1-2	CASSLEGRGYGYTF	TGTGCCAGTAGTTTGGAGGGAAGGGGCTATGGCTACACCTTC
few	TRBV11-3	-	TRBJ1-6	CASSLVGDVNSPLHF	TGTGCCAGCAGCTTAGTCGGGGATGTGAATTCACCCCTCCACTTT
-	TRBV6-5	-	TRBJ1-6	CASKFRGENSPLHF	TGTGCCAGCAAATTTCGGGGGGAGAATTCACCCCTCCACTTT
-	TRBV6-2/TRBV6-3	-	TRBJ2-7	CASSHSSYEQYF	TGTGCCAGCAGCCACAGCTCCTACGAGCAGTACTTC
few	TRBV7-2	-	TRBJ1-6	CASSLRPAVPGADNSPLHF	TGTGCCAGCAGCTTAAGGCCCGCCGTTCCAGGGGCGGATAATTCACCCCTCCACTTT
-	TRBV19	-	TRBJ2-5	CASSRGMIETQYF	TGTGCCAGTAGCCGGGGAATGATAGAGACCCAGTACTTC
-	TRBV6-2/TRBV6-3	-	TRBJ2-1	CASSPNSNEQFF	TGTGCCAGCAGTCCCAATAGCAATGAGCAGTTCTTC
once	TRBV5-4	TRBD2	TRBJ2-2	CASSRGLAGGNTGELFF	TGTGCCAGCAGCCGGGGGTTGGCGGGAGGGAACACCGGGGAGCTGTTTTTT
few	TRBV9	TRBD1	TRBJ1-4	CASSVAGTGNEKLFF	TGTGCCAGCAGCGTAGCCGGGACAGGGAATGAAAAACTGTTTTTT
-	TRBV19	TRBD1	TRBJ1-1	CASSISGQGGKAFF	TGTGCCAGTAGTATATCAGGACAGGGAGGGAAAGCTTTCTTT
-	TRBV30	TRBD2	TRBJ2-5	CAWSALAFPETQYF	TGTGCCTGGAGTGCACTAGCGTTTCCAGAGACCCAGTACTTC
-	TRBV7-2	-	TRBJ1-5	CASSLFTGSNQPQHF	TGTGCCAGCAGCTTATTTACAGGCAGCAATCAGCCCCAGCATTTT
few	TRBV14	-	TRBJ1-4	CASSRNTGNEKLFF	TGTGCCAGCAGCCGAAACACGGGGAATGAAAAACTGTTTTTT
-	TRBV28	-	TRBJ2-2	CASSSSFHGTGELFF	TGTGCCAGCAGTTCTAGCTTCCACGGCACCGGGGAGCTGTTTTTT
-	TRBV7-2	-	TRBJ2-7	CASSSGYYEQYF	TGTGCCAGCAGTTCGGGGTACTACGAGCAGTACTTC
-	TRBV19	TRBD1	TRBJ1-2	CASTGGQGYGYTF	TGTGCCAGTACGGGCGGACAGGGCTATGGCTACACCTTC
-	TRBV5-1	TRBD2	TRBJ2-1	CASSLTSGGAPYNEQFF	TGCGCCAGCAGCTTAACTAGCGGGGGGGCCCCCTACAATGAGCAGTTCTTC
once	TRBV20-1	-	TRBJ1-4	CSASGNKLFF	TGCAGTGCTAGCGGGAATAAACTGTTTTTT
-	TRBV10-1	TRBD2	TRBJ2-3	CASSVLLAGDTQYF	TGCGCCAGCAGTGTTTTGCTAGCGGGAGATACGCAGTATTTT
-	TRBV6-5	TRBD1	TRBJ1-4	CASSYDGTGNEKLFF	TGTGCCAGCAGTTACGACGGGACAGGGAATGAAAAACTGTTTTTT
-	TRBV18	-	TRBJ1-6	CASSPMGGESPLHF	TGTGCCAGCTCACCTATGGGAGGGGAATCACCCCTCCACTTT
-	TRBV30	TRBD1	TRBJ1-1	CAWSFRGPVNTEAFF	TGTGCCTGGAGTTTCAGGGGGCCGGTGAACACTGAAGCTTTCTTT
-	TRBV3-1/TRBV3-2	-	TRBJ2-7	CASSLQDGSSYEQYF	TGTGCCAGCAGCTTACAGGACGGTAGCTCCTACGAGCAGTACTTC
-	TRBV3-1/TRBV3-2	TRBD1	TRBJ2-7	CASSPGQPYEQYF	TGTGCCAGCAGCCCGGGACAGCCCTACGAGCAGTACTTC
-	TRBV6-1	-	TRBJ2-7	CASSEGPSSEQYF	TGTGCCAGCAGTGAAGGGCCCTCATCGGAGCAGTACTTC
-	TRBV6-5	-	TRBJ2-1	CASGRGPYNEQFF	TGTGCCAGCGGACGAGGGCCCTACAATGAGCAGTTCTTC
-	TRBV6-6	TRBD2	TRBJ2-3	CASSLLAGATDTQYF	TGTGCCAGCAGTTTACTAGCGGGAGCCACAGATACGCAGTATTTT
-	TRBV5-6	TRBD1	TRBJ2-1	CASRLSGQGLNEQFF	TGTGCCAGCAGGCTTTCGGGACAGGGTCTGAATGAGCAGTTCTTC
-	TRBV27	-	TRBJ1-6	CASSLSTGWSSYNSPLHF	TGTGCCAGCAGTTTATCGACAGGATGGAGCTCCTATAATTCACCCCTCCACTTT
-	TRBV7-8	-	TRBJ2-7	CASSSVGGGDGYEQYF	TGTGCCAGCAGCTCCGTAGGAGGGGGCGATGGGTACGAGCAGTACTTC
few	TRBV7-2	TRBD2	TRBJ2-3	CASSFGSSGGTDTQYF	TGTGCCAGCAGCTTCGGGAGTAGCGGGGGTACAGATACGCAGTATTTT